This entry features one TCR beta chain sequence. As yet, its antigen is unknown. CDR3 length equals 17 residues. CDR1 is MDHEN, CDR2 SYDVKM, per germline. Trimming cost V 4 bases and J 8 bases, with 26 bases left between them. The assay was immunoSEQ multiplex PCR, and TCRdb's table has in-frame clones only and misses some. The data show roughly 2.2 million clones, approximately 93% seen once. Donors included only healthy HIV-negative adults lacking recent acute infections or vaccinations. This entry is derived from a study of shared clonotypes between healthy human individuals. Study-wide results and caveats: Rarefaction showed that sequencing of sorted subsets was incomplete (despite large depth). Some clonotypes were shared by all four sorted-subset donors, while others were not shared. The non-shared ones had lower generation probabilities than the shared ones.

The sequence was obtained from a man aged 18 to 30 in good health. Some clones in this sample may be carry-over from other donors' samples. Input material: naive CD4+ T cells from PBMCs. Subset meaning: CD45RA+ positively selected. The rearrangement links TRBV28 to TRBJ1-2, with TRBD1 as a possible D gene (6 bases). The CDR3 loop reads CASSSTLWGTSRGGYTF. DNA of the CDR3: TGTGCCAGCAGTTCGACTTTGTGGGGGACATCGCGGGGCGGCTACACCTTC.